A single sample is the source of the 15 T cell receptor beta chains below, sequenced in a study of blood T cells in healthy people across ages. Then a second PCR, running about 6 to 11 cycles, was carried out with a sample-barcoded 5' primer and a J-beta primer mix. TCRdb re-called the 5' RACE reads with MiXCR, one entry per CDR3 protein. The repertoire includes 600,000 to 900,000 distinct CDR3 sequences, approximately 24% of them detected once, and about 3% sits in the top ten. These data also featured in a second study, about T cells of mothers and their children.

The sample comprised blood. These receptors all come from a boy between 5 and 17 years old in good health.

The J gene is TRBJ1-5, the V gene TRBV5-1; possibly TRBD1 for D (5 bases). This CDR3 is built from 14 residues. Germline CDR1 is SGHRS and CDR2 is YFSETQ. V lost 0 bases, J lost 9 bases, and 13 bases lay in between. The CDR3 DNA is TGCGCCAGCAGCTTGGATCCGGGGCCAGGGCCCCAGCATTTT. Translating it yields CASSLDPGPGPQHF. Filled out from reference TRBV5-1 and TRBJ1-5, the complete variable domain reads KAGVTQTPRYLIKTRGQQVTLSCSPISGHRSVSWYQQTPGQGLQFLFEYFSETQRNKGNFPGRFSGRQFSNSRSEMNVSTLELGDSALYLCASSLDPGPGPQHFGDGTRLSIL.

This rearrangement joins TRBV12-3 or TRBV12-4 to TRBJ2-3; D uncertain. The CDR3 is 14 amino acids. V was trimmed by 3 bases and J by 5 bases, leaving 12 bases between them. CDR3 sequence reads: CASSFQKRGDTQYF. Here the CDR3 DNA reads TGTGCCAGCAGTTTTCAAAAAAGAGGAGATACGCAGTATTTT.

This rearrangement joins TRBV15 to TRBJ1-4; no clear D. This CDR3 has 17 residues. Per the germline V gene, CDR1 is LNHNV and CDR2 is YYDKDF (reference sequence). The germline V and J ends were trimmed by 4 bases and 0 bases, with 15 bases remaining between them. The CDR3 DNA follows: TGTGCCACCAGCAATAGTGGCGGCTACTCAACTAATGAAAAACTGTTTTTT. Amino acids: CATSNSGGYSTNEKLFF. The complete variable domain, with remaining parts taken from reference TRBV15 and TRBJ1-4, reads DAMVIQNPRYQVTQFGKPVTLSCSQTLNHNVMYWYQQKSSQAPKLLFHYYDKDFNNEADTPDNFQSRRPNTSFCFLDIRSPGLGDTAMYLCATSNSGGYSTNEKLFFGSGTQLSVL.

The chain joins TRBV29-1 to TRBJ2-5; no reliable D call. The germline V gene has CDR1 SQVTM and CDR2 ANQGSEA. The CDR3 has 13 amino acids. The V gene lost 1 base and the J gene lost 4 bases, with 10 bases spanning the gap. CDR3 amino acids: CSVEGKVSETQYF. The CDR3 DNA is TGCAGCGTTGAAGGAAAGGTCTCAGAGACCCAGTACTTC.

This clonotype was detected only a few times. The chain couples TRBV7-4 to TRBJ1-2; perhaps TRBD1 as D (5 bases). The CDR3 consists of 16 residues. Germline CDR1 SGHVT, CDR2 SQSDAQ. The germline V and J ends were trimmed by 7 bases and 3 bases, with 21 bases remaining between them. The CDR3 DNA is TGTGCCAGCACCGGTACCGAGGCAGGGCTAGACTATGGCTACACCTTC. This translates into CASTGTEAGLDYGYTF.

J is TRBJ1-2 and V is TRBV30; D call uncertain. CDR3 length equals 12 residues. V was pared by 4 bases and J by 8 bases, with 14 bases between. Germline values: CDR1 GTSNPN, CDR2 SVGIG (reference sequence). The CDR3, as DNA: TGTGCCTGGAATGTGGGGAGGGAAGGCTACACCTTC. It codes for CAWNVGREGYTF.

This chain uses TRBV4-1 with TRBJ2-7, with D tentatively TRBD2 (6 bases). The ends were cut back, 3 bases at V and 0 bases at J, with 21 bases in the middle. The length of the CDR3 is 18 residues. Germline CDR1 MGHRA, CDR2 YSYEKL. The CDR3 reads CASSHVKAGTYSSYEQYF. The CDR3 DNA follows: TGCGCCAGCAGCCACGTGAAGGCCGGGACTTACTCCTCCTACGAGCAGTACTTC.

This clonotype has only a few counts. This chain links TRBV30 with TRBJ2-6, with TRBD1 matching 7 bases. J gave up 2 bases and V 1 base, and 8 bases lay outside the gene matches. Per germline, CDR1 GTSNPN and CDR2 SVGIG (reference sequence). CDR3 length: 17 residues. Here the CDR3 reads CAWSGDRVLPGANVLTF. CDR3 coding DNA: TGTGCCTGGAGTGGAGACAGGGTCTTGCCTGGGGCCAACGTCCTGACTTTC.

This clonotype was observed a few times. In DNA, the CDR3 is TGCGCCAGCAGCTTGGTTCGGGGGCGCGCCTACAATGAGCAGTTCTTC. Amino acids: CASSLVRGRAYNEQFF. This chain joins TRBV5-1 and TRBJ2-1; D may match TRBD1 or TRBD2 (6 bases each). There are 16 residues in the CDR3. Germline V gene data show CDR1 as SGHRS and CDR2 as YFSETQ. Trimming pared 0 bases from V and 2 bases from J, leaving 12 bases between.

The chain recombines TRBV20-1 with TRBJ2-1; 7 bases fit TRBD2. The CDR3 is 15 residues long. V lost 5 bases and J lost 6; bases outside the gene matches: 13. In germline, CDR1 is DFQATT, CDR2 SNEGSKA (reference sequence). CDR3 in amino acids: CSAQIGTNFGNEQFF. As DNA, the CDR3 is TGCAGTGCTCAGATTGGGACTAACTTCGGCAATGAGCAGTTCTTC.

The chain is built from TRBV14 and TRBJ2-5, with unresolved D. Trimming took off 4 bases at V and 2 bases at J, with 20 bases between the two ends. The CDR3 runs to 17 residues. CDR1 is SGHDN and CDR2 is FVKESK in the germline V gene. The DNA of the CDR3 is TGTGCCAGCAGCCCCAAAGCCCGGTGGCCGATACAAGAGACCCAGTACTTC. It encodes CASSPKARWPIQETQYF.

This clonotype turned up a few times. The gene calls are TRBV6-1 and TRBJ2-5; 9 positions match TRBD2. The better agreement between TRBJ2-1 and the DNA end casts doubt on the J call. CDR3 length: 15 residues. Looked up from germline, CDR1 is MNHNS and CDR2 is SASEGT. This chain's CDR3 is CASSDLRGGINEQFF. CDR3 bases: TGTGCCAGCAGTGATCTGCGGGGGGGAATAAATGAGCAGTTCTTC.

The chain recombines TRBV11-2 with TRBJ1-4, with D possibly matching TRBD1 (5 bases). V lost 4 bases, J lost 11 bases, and 17 bases lay in between. Per germline, CDR1 SGHAT and CDR2 FQNNGV. This CDR3 contains 14 residues. The CDR3 region has the DNA TGTGCCAGCAGCTCCGGGGCTCCCAGGTGGAAACTGTTTTTT. Its translation: CASSSGAPRWKLFF.

This sequence joins TRBV7-2 and TRBJ2-1; D possibly matches TRBD1 or TRBD2 (5 bases each). Germline V gives CDR1 SGHTA, CDR2 FQGNSA. CDR3 length: 14 residues. Trimming pared 2 bases from V and 7 bases from J, leaving 12 bases between. The DNA of the CDR3 is TGTGCCAGCAGCTTAACGTGGGGGAGTAATGAGCAGTTCTTC. It specifies CASSLTWGSNEQFF.

The V gene is TRBV6-5, the J gene TRBJ2-7, with TRBD1 matching 9 bases. Germline CDR1 is MNHEY and CDR2 is SVGAGI. CDR3 length: 14 residues. After removal of 4 bases from V and 3 bases from J, the junction contained 4 bases not matched to a gene. The CDR3 loop is CASSSEDRGYEQYF. The CDR3 DNA sequence: TGTGCCAGCAGTTCAGAGGACAGGGGCTACGAGCAGTACTTC.